The source of this T cell receptor (beta chain) is a study of blood T cell repertoires in COVID-19. Study context: Samples of COVID-19 (acute and convalescent) were obtained from the United States, Italy and Spain. PBMCs, B-cell-depleted T cells, or T cells were the source of the cDNA or gDNA that made up the material.

CDR3 size: 14 residues. Germline V gives CDR1 SGHAT, CDR2 FQNNGV. V was clipped by 5 bases and J by 10 bases; unmatched bases: 7. Under the authors' procedure: Cell counts per sample came from amplifying reference gene primers. This table comes from immunoSEQ multiplex PCR, and its TCRdb copy is limited to in-frame clones, with some not included. V and J calls and clone size follow that table, whereas D and trimming were derived from the DNA. The table includes approximately 350,000 clones, about 90% detected once. The sequence derives from a middle-aged man with acute or convalescent COVID-19. The sequenced sample was peripheral blood. This rearrangement joins TRBV11-2 to TRBJ1-6; 8 nucleotides agree with TRBD1. CDR3 in DNA: TGTGCCAGCAGCCGAGGACAGGGCCGGTCACCCCTCCACTTT. This encodes CASSRGQGRSPLHF.